The present TCR beta chain was sequenced within a study of blood T cell repertoires in COVID-19. In the study overall: PBMCs, B-cell-depleted T cells, or T cells were the source of the cDNA or gDNA that made up the material.

Participants, roughly 18 to 90 years old, spanned 25 or so US areas. Participants' reported clinical history set cohort assignment. As originally analysed: Nucleated cell number was recorded as an estimate derived from reference gene primer amplification. The protocol was immunoSEQ multiplex PCR, while the TCRdb copy is restricted to in-frame clones and leaves out a portion. Clone size and V and J calls were adopted from that table, with D and trimming inferred from the DNA. The table has some 370,000 clones, around 86% seen once. The sequence derives from a woman between 45 and 65 years old who had recovered from COVID-19. The sequencing sample was made of PBMCs or T cells enriched from blood (not recorded which).

The CDR3 DNA reads as TGCGCCAGCAGCATAGGCCGGGGGACAGGAGCTGCAACTAATGAAAAACTGTTTTTT. Encoded protein: CASSIGRGTGAATNEKLFF. V is TRBV5-1 and J is TRBJ1-4; 8 bases are shared with TRBD1. Unmatched junction bases numbered 14, after V lost 4 bases and J lost 0 bases. Germline CDR1 SGHRS, CDR2 YFSETQ. This CDR3 comprises 19 residues.